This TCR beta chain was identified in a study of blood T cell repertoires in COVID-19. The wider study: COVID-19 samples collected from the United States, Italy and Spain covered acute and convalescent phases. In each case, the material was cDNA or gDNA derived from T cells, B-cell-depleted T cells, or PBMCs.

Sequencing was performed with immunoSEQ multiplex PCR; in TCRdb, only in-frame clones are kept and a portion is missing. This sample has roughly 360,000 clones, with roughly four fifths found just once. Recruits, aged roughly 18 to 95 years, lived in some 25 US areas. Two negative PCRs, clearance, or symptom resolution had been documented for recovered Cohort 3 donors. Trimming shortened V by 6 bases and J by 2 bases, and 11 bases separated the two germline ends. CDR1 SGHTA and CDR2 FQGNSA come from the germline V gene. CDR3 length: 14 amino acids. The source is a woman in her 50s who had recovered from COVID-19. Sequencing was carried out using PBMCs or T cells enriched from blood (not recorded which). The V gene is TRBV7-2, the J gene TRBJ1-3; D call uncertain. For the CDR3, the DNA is TGTGCCAGCAGTCGCAGGCTTGCTGGAAACACCATATATTTT. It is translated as CASSRRLAGNTIYF.